A selection of T cell receptor beta chains follows, all from one sample in a study of blood T cell repertoires in COVID-19. Sequenced by immunoSEQ multiplex PCR; TCRdb stores in-frame clones only, minus some. The table has about 390,000 clones, about 87% seen once; the top ten hold 10%. The source material was PBMCs or T cells enriched from blood (not recorded which). These receptors came from a woman between 45 and 65 years old who had recovered from COVID-19. The CDR3 runs from the conserved cysteine through the conserved F or W. D genes are given only for firm matches. A row's size may be missing; if present it is once, few, many or a size class.

few	NA	TRBV28	TRBJ1-5	CASSSIQTGFSNQPQHF	TGTGCCAGCAGTTCCATACAGACGGGGTTTAGCAATCAGCCCCAGCATTTT
NA	TRBD1	TRBV28	TRBJ1-2	CASVSGTGGYGYTF	TGTGCCAGCGTTTCCGGGACAGGGGGCTATGGCTACACCTTC
NA	TRBD1	TRBV2	TRBJ1-2	CASSEGRQGYGYTF	TGTGCCAGCAGTGAAGGTCGACAGGGATATGGCTACACCTTC
NA	TRBD2	TRBV13	TRBJ2-1	CASSRTSGTAFYNEQFF	TGTGCCAGCAGCCGAACTAGCGGGACTGCCTTTTACAATGAGCAGTTCTTC
NA	NA	TRBV11-2	TRBJ2-2	CASSLMRELKTGELFF	TGTGCCAGCAGCTTAATGCGAGAACTAAAGACCGGGGAGCTGTTTTTT
NA	NA	TRBV19	TRBJ1-1	CASTGEFNTEAFF	TGTGCCAGTACGGGGGAATTTAACACTGAAGCTTTCTTT
NA	NA	TRBV10-3	TRBJ1-2	CAIFGGESNGYTF	TGTGCCATCTTCGGGGGGGAGAGTAATGGCTACACCTTC
NA	NA	TRBV11-2	TRBJ1-2	CASSKQGMGGYTF	TGTGCCAGCAGTAAGCAGGGGATGGGTGGCTACACCTTC
once	NA	TRBV3-1/TRBV3-2	TRBJ1-2	CASSQGTQSYGYTF	TGTGCCAGCAGCCAAGGGACTCAGAGCTATGGCTACACCTTC
NA	NA	TRBV2	TRBJ2-7	CASSEGGAKQYF	TGTGCCAGCAGTGAAGGGGGCGCGAAGCAGTACTTC
NA	NA	TRBV19	TRBJ2-3	CATAANTDTQYF	TGTGCCACCGCCGCGAACACAGATACGCAGTATTTT
NA	NA	TRBV7-2	TRBJ1-3	CASSLGLGWSGNTIYF	TGTGCCAGCAGCTTAGGGCTCGGGTGGTCTGGAAACACCATATATTTT
NA	TRBD1	TRBV6-5	TRBJ2-7	CASSYQGQPRMEQYF	TGTGCCAGCAGTTACCAGGGACAGCCGCGGATGGAGCAGTACTTC
NA	TRBD1	TRBV7-2	TRBJ1-2	CASSLGDRGGYTF	TGTGCCAGCAGCTTAGGGGACAGGGGTGGCTACACCTTC
NA	TRBD1	TRBV19	TRBJ1-2	CATRIGIGTGAYGYTF	TGTGCCACCCGAATTGGGATAGGGACAGGGGCTTATGGCTACACCTTC
NA	NA	TRBV9	TRBJ2-7	CASSRDTVYEQYF	TGTGCCAGCAGCCGGGACACCGTATACGAGCAGTACTTC
NA	NA	TRBV28	TRBJ2-5	CASSSAGETQYF	TGTGCCAGCAGCTCGGCGGGGGAGACCCAGTACTTC